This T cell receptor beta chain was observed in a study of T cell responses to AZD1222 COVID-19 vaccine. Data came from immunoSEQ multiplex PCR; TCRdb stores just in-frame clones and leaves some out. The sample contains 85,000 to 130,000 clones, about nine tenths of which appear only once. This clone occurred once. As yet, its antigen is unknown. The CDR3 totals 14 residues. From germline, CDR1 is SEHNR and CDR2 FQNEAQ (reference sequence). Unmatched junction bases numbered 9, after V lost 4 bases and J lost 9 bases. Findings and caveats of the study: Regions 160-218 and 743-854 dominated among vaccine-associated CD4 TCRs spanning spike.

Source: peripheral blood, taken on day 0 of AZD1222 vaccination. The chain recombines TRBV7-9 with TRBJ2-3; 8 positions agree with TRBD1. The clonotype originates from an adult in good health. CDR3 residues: CASSSRDRITTQYF. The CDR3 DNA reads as TGTGCCAGCAGCTCCCGGGACAGGATCACGACGCAGTATTTT.